This TCR beta chain is from a study of CD8 T cells in ankylosing spondylitis. This CDR3 is built from 12 residues. Deletions cut 7 bases from V and 3 bases from J, with 7 bases between. CDR1 is LNHDA and CDR2 is SQIVND in the germline V gene (reference sequence). Using quantitative 5'-RACE with molecular barcodes, the authors made TCR beta libraries. MiXCR, applied by TCRdb to the 5' RACE reads, yields one record per CDR3 protein. The repertoire holds approximately 150,000 distinct CDR3 sequences, with 44% as singletons. Points on this clonotype: Its antigen is currently unknown.

Overall study results and limits: Disease-associated clones were reportedly significantly overrepresented in matched ankylosing spondylitis synovial fluid. A TCR beta motif of eight or nine highly homologous variants seemed to mark ankylosing spondylitis blood.

The clonotype comes from a male donor with ankylosing spondylitis. The sequenced sample was synovial fluid, either unsorted or a sorted T cell fraction (not recorded which). V is TRBV19 and J is TRBJ2-1; the D gene is possibly TRBD2 (5 bases). The CDR3 sequence: CASIGGYNEQFF. The CDR3 region has the DNA TGTGCCAGTATTGGAGGCTACAATGAGCAGTTCTTC. The full variable domain, in which reference TRBV19 and TRBJ2-1 provide the parts outside the CDR3, is DGGITQSPKYLFRKEGQNVTLSCEQNLNHDAMYWYRQDPGQGLRLIYYSQIVNDFQKGDIAEGYSVSREKKESFPLTVTSAQKNPTAFYLCASIGGYNEQFFGPGTRLTVL.